This TCR beta chain was retrieved from a study of radiation and T cells in renal cell carcinoma. At the level of the study: Nephrectomy followed 15 Gy stereotactic body radiation by 4 weeks.

Per germline, CDR1 SGHTA and CDR2 FQGNSA. The CDR3 covers 16 residues. V lost 2 bases and J lost 4; bases outside the gene matches: 8. Clones were read by immunoSEQ multiplex PCR, and TCRdb kept only the in-frame ones, dropping some. Of about 130,000 clones listed, nearly 90% are singletons. Time point denoted: baseline pretreatment blood. Described treatment: 15 Gy SBRT to primary tumor, nephrectomy 4 weeks later. Radiation-treated patients gave blood at baseline, week 2 and week 4. This renal cell carcinoma was of the clear cell type. Sequenced here: blood, sampled from a patient whose treatment included radiotherapy and nephrectomy. V and J are TRBV7-2 and TRBJ1-1; 9 bases are shared with TRBD1. The receptor comes from a woman aged 45-59 years with renal cell carcinoma. CDR3 residues: CASSLWGQGFVTEAFF. As DNA, the CDR3 is TGTGCCAGCAGCTTATGGGGACAGGGCTTTGTCACTGAAGCTTTCTTT.